The 15 T cell receptor beta chains below come from one sample, sequenced in a study of T-cell memory formation after mild COVID-19. TCRdb used MiXCR to reprocess the 5' RACE reads, holding one entry per CDR3 protein. The sample has 150,000 to 200,000 distinct CDR3 sequences, approximately 16% seen once. Material: PBMCs or a T cell subset sorted from them (not recorded which). The receptor source for this set is an adult woman who had mild COVID-19 (a few samples of this study predate the infection). Cell type and time point are not known.

Only a few counts were recorded for this clonotype. The chain recombines TRBV18 with TRBJ2-5; D uncertain. The CDR3 extends over 12 amino acids. Germline loops: CDR1 KGHSH, CDR2 LQKENI. Trimming removed 1 base from V and 5 bases from J, with 5 bases in between. The CDR3 loop reads CASSPRVETQYF. The DNA for the CDR3 is TGTGCCAGCTCACCACGGGTGGAGACCCAGTACTTC.

The chain joins TRBV6-5 to TRBJ2-6; tentative D call: TRBD1 (5 bases). Germline CDR1 reads MNHEY; CDR2 reads SVGAGI. The CDR3 is 15 amino acids. Trimming pared 6 bases from V and 1 base from J, leaving 10 bases between. Written as DNA, the CDR3 is TGTGCCAGCAGGGATGGACAATCTGGGGCCAACGTCCTGACTTTC. Its protein is CASRDGQSGANVLTF.

In its sample, this clonotype was seen a few times. The CDR3 protein is CASSSGVAGGMRQFF. The CDR3 nucleotides read TGTGCCAGCAGCTCCGGAGTAGCGGGGGGAATGAGGCAGTTCTTC. The chain has TRBV7-8 and TRBJ2-1; 10 positions agree with TRBD2. This CDR3 spans 15 amino acids. The V segment lost 4 bases and the J segment 12 bases; nucleotides outside the gene matches: 12. The V gene's germline CDR1 is SGHVS and CDR2 FQNEAQ.

This clonotype was counted only a few times. This rearrangement joins TRBV12-5 to TRBJ2-1, with D perhaps TRBD1 or TRBD2 (5 bases each). Germline-derived CDR1 and CDR2 are LGHNT and FRNRAP. Trimming took 5 bases from V and 9 from J, leaving 11 bases between them. CDR3 length: 12 residues. Written as DNA, the CDR3 is TGTGCTAGTGGTGACCGGGGCGGTGAGCAGTTCTTC. Its translation is CASGDRGGEQFF.

CDR3 DNA sequence: TGTGCCAGCGGGGTGGAGACCCAGTACTTC. Translating gives CASGVETQYF. The chain recombines TRBV11-2 with TRBJ2-5; D ambiguous. Trimming shortened V by 8 bases and J by 5 bases, and 6 bases separated the two germline ends. Germline CDR1 is SGHAT and CDR2 is FQNNGV. The length of the CDR3 is 10 residues.

This clonotype has ten or more counts. The rearrangement links TRBV11-2 to TRBJ2-2; weak D call: TRBD2 (6 bases). CDR1 SGHAT and CDR2 FQNNGV come from the germline V gene. V was pared by 2 bases and J by 2 bases, with 18 bases between. The CDR3 consists of 18 residues. DNA for the CDR3: TGTGCCAGCAGCTTATTTCCCTCCGCGGGGCTAAACACCGGGGAGCTGTTTTTT. Its translation is CASSLFPSAGLNTGELFF.

This clonotype was observed a handful of times. The J gene is TRBJ1-2, the V gene TRBV12-3 or TRBV12-4, with unresolved D. V lost 4 bases, J lost 4 bases, and 10 bases lay in between. The CDR3 has 13 amino acids. In DNA, the CDR3 is TGTGCCAGCAGTTCGCAGTTACTCTATGGCTACACCTTC. Encoded protein: CASSSQLLYGYTF.

This clonotype has a handful of counts. This chain uses TRBV7-9 with TRBJ1-3, with 7 positions matching TRBD1. The V segment lost 11 bases and the J segment 0 bases; nucleotides outside the gene matches: 7. CDR1 SEHNR and CDR2 FQNEAQ come from the germline V gene (reference sequence). The CDR3 consists of 14 residues. DNA for the CDR3: TGTGCCGGTAGGACAGGCTCCTCTGGAAACACCATATATTTT. This codes for CAGRTGSSGNTIYF.

V gene TRBV11-3 combines with J gene TRBJ2-1; possible D gene TRBD1, 6 bases. Germline CDR1 reads SGHNT; CDR2 reads YENEEA. V was pared by 5 bases and J by 6 bases, with 11 bases between. CDR3 length: 13 amino acids. Written as DNA, the CDR3 is TGTGCCAGCAGCACCAGGGGTGCCAATGAGCAGTTCTTC. Its translation: CASSTRGANEQFF.

V and J are TRBV11-1 and TRBJ2-7, with 8 bases fitting TRBD1. The CDR3 contains 13 residues. Germline CDR1 is SGHAT and CDR2 is FQDESV (reference sequence). V shed 6 bases and J 7 bases; nucleotides not matched to a gene: 8. The CDR3 loop reads CASSPRGPGEQYF. CDR3 DNA: TGTGCCAGCAGTCCCAGGGGGCCTGGAGAGCAGTACTTC.

V gene TRBV12-3 or TRBV12-4 combines with J gene TRBJ1-4; D ambiguous. This CDR3 region has 14 residues. V was clipped by 6 bases and J by 3 bases, with 11 bases between them. In nucleotides, the CDR3 is TGTGCCAGCAGCCTAGTTTCGGCTAATGAAAAACTGTTTTTT. Protein product: CASSLVSANEKLFF.

J is TRBJ2-4 and V is TRBV11-2; D ambiguous. Trimming stripped 4 bases from V and 10 bases from J, with 11 bases between. The CDR3 is made up of 12 amino acids. Germline loops: CDR1 SGHAT, CDR2 FQNNGV. The CDR3 DNA reads as TGTGCCAGCAGCTCCAACTCCGATATTCAGTACTTC. This sequence encodes CASSSNSDIQYF.

This clonotype came up a few times. The genes are TRBV12-3 or TRBV12-4 and TRBJ1-3; maybe TRBD1 (5 bases). With 3 bases removed from V and 4 bases from J, the gap between germline ends came to 13 bases. CDR3 length: 15 amino acids. The CDR3 DNA follows: TGTGCCAGCAGTTTCGCAGGGAACGCCGGAAACACCATATATTTT. This encodes CASSFAGNAGNTIYF.

The count of this clonotype is one. This rearrangement joins TRBV12-3 or TRBV12-4 to TRBJ2-3, with 12 nucleotides matching TRBD1. This CDR3 is 14 amino acids long. The ends lost 10 bases at V and 4 bases at J; junction bases unmatched: 6. The CDR3, as DNA: TGTGCCAACAGGGGACAGGGGGCAGCAGATACGCAGTATTTT. Its translation: CANRGQGAADTQYF.

This clonotype was counted ten times or more. The genes are TRBV10-3 and TRBJ2-3; 9 bases are shared with TRBD1. Germline lookup yields CDR1 ENHRY and CDR2 SYGVKD. V lost 6 bases to trimming and J lost 3 bases; unmatched junction nucleotides: 4. This CDR3 has 14 residues. CDR3 protein: CAISTGTGTDTQYF. For the CDR3, the DNA is TGTGCCATCAGCACCGGGACAGGGACAGATACGCAGTATTTT.